The clone carrying this T cell receptor (beta chain) appeared a single time. This CDR3 is 15 amino acids long. Trimming stripped 1 base from V and 7 bases from J, with 11 bases between. The germline V gene has CDR1 SGHAT and CDR2 FQNNGV. This specimen belongs to a study of T cell repertoires in cytomegalovirus infection. For the study at large: Signatures in public TCR beta sequences pointed to both CMV infection and matching HLA type.

Each CDR3 protein gets one entry after TCRdb re-called the reads with MiXCR. The table lists about 300,000 distinct CDR3 sequences, 20% to 30% of them singletons. The genes are TRBV11-2 and TRBJ1-6; a possible D gene is TRBD1 (6 bases). This receptor was obtained from a human donor in good health (CMV status not recorded). Some clones in this sample may be carry-over from other donors' samples. The source material was PBMCs. The CDR3 DNA reads as TGTGCCAGCAGCTTAGGGCCAGGGGAAAATTCACCCCTCCACTTT. Protein product: CASSLGPGENSPLHF.